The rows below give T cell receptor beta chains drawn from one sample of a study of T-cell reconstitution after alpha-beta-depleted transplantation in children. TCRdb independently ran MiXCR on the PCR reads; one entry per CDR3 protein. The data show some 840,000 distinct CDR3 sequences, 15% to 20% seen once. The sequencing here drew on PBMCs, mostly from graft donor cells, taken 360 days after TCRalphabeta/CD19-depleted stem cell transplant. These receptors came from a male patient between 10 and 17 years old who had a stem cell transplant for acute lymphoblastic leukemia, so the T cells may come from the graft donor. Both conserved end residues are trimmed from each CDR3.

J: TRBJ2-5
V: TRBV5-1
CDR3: ASSLADWVQETQY

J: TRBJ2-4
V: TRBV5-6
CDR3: ASSSGGAGKNIQY

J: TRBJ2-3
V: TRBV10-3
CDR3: AIGRDSSTDTQY

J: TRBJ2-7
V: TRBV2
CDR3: ASKNLAGGPSYEQY

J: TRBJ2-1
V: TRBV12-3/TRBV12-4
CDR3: ASLHLIYNEQF

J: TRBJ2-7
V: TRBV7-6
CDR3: ASAWGTRYEQY

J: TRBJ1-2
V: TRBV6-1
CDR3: ASSVTGIYGYT

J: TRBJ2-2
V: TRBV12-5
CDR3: ASGVPLPGGRLDTGELF

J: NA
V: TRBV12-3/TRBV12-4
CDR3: ASSLARGGGIYEQF

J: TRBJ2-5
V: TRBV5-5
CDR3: ASSFGTGVQETQY

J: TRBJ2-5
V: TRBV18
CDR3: ASSPWGIKETQY

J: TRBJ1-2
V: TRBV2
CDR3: ASSEMGDYGYT

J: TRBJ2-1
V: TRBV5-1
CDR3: ASSPGDREYYNEQF

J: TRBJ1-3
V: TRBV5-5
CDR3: ASTPGGTGRNTIY

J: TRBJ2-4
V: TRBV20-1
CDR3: SARVGGGPKNIQY

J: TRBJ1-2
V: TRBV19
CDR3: ASSGTGQGNGYT

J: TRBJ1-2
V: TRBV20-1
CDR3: SRRDRELRGYT